Shown below are 2 T cell receptor beta chains from a single sample sequenced in a study of blood T cell repertoires in COVID-19. Here immunoSEQ multiplex PCR was the method, and the copy in TCRdb shows in-frame clones only, minus some. Of roughly 280,000 clones listed, more than 80% are singletons. What was sequenced was PBMCs or T cells enriched from blood (not recorded which). These receptors were collected from a woman aged 18-29 years who had recovered from COVID-19.

The chain employs TRBV27 and TRBJ2-7, with no clear D. CDR1 is MNHEY and CDR2 is SMNVEV in the germline V gene (reference sequence). The CDR3 runs 17 residues. Trimming took 0 bases from V and 2 from J, leaving 17 bases between them. DNA of the CDR3: TGTGCCAGCAGTTTATCGGCCGCAATATCAGGTACCTACGAGCAGTACTTC. Its protein is CASSLSAAISGTYEQYF.

This clone was seen a single time. J is TRBJ1-1 and V is TRBV12-3 or TRBV12-4; D unresolved. The CDR3 consists of 11 residues. V gave up 8 bases and J gave up 6 bases, with 10 bases separating them. Here the CDR3 reads CASVKSAEAFF. CDR3 bases: TGTGCCAGCGTAAAATCAGCTGAAGCTTTCTTT.